This T cell receptor beta chain is from a study of response to subunit inactivated influenza vaccine. Study-wide findings and caveats: Researchers suggested that each seasonal influenza vaccination recruits few new T cells.

The CDR3 is 13 amino acids. V was trimmed by 4 bases and J by 6 bases, leaving 10 bases between them. The germline V gene has CDR1 LGHDT and CDR2 YNNKEL (reference sequence). For this clonotype: Antigen unknown.

TCRdb re-derived calls from the RT-PCR reads in MiXCR, one entry per CDR3 protein. In the table there are a few hundred thousand distinct CDR3 sequences, 11% to 15% of which are singletons. The source of this sequence is a man over 45 who received an inactivated influenza vaccine. The genes are TRBV3-1 and TRBJ1-5; D unresolved. Here the sequenced sample was PBMCs from blood, taken 11 to 12 days after vaccination. This chain's CDR3 is CASSRSGGQPQHF. The CDR3 DNA follows: TGTGCCAGCAGCCGGAGCGGTGGTCAGCCCCAGCATTTT.